This TCR beta chain comes out of a study of cytomegalovirus exposure and HLA in healthy donors. The PCR had 60 Vbeta and 13 Jbeta primers. Produced via immunoSEQ multiplex PCR; TCRdb's table is partial and in-frame only. The table records around 170,000 clones, roughly four fifths of them present only once. The germline gives CDR1 SGHRS, CDR2 YFSETQ. J gave up 8 bases and V 0 bases, and 8 bases lay outside the gene matches. The CDR3 consists of 15 residues. The J gene is TRBJ2-1, the V gene TRBV5-1; 7 nucleotides agree with TRBD2. The receptor was derived from a young man in good health and CMV-seronegative. The specimen was PBMCs. DNA of the CDR3: TGCGCCAGCAGCTTGGCCGTCGGGGGGAGGGATGAGCAGTTCTTC. This codes for CASSLAVGGRDEQFF.